These 25 T cell receptor beta chains were all obtained from the same sample, sequenced in a study of blood T cells in healthy people across ages. Sample-barcoded 5' priming and a J-beta primer mix drove a second PCR of about 6 to 12 cycles. MiXCR, applied by TCRdb to the 5' RACE reads, yields one record per CDR3 protein. Of over 450,000 distinct CDR3 sequences in the sample, 20% to 30% were seen once. This sample also belongs to another study, concerning T cells of mothers and their children.

The sequencing input was blood. These receptor sequences come from a boy between 10 and 17 years old in good health.

This clonotype was seen a few times. V and J are TRBV6-5 and TRBJ1-5; D is possibly TRBD1 (5 bases). Per the germline V gene, CDR1 is MNHEY and CDR2 is SVGAGI. This CDR3 has 13 residues. V gave up 6 bases and J gave up 8 bases, with 14 bases separating them. CDR3 protein: CASSLLRGEPQHF. The CDR3, as DNA: TGTGCCAGCAGCCTACTAAGGGGAGAGCCCCAGCATTTT.

This clonotype was recorded a few times. The J gene is TRBJ2-7, the V gene TRBV3-1; the match to TRBD2 covers 8 bases. Trimming took 3 bases from V and 3 from J; bases not matched to a gene: 10. This CDR3 spans 16 amino acids. CDR1 and CDR2 from the germline V gene are LGHDT and YNNKEL (reference sequence). CDR3 protein: CASSQATGGYGYEQYF. CDR3 nucleotides: TGTGCCAGCAGCCAGGCAACGGGGGGGTATGGCTACGAGCAGTACTTC.

This clonotype was seen a handful of times. V is TRBV28 and J is TRBJ2-5; TRBD2 might be the D (6 bases). The germline CDR1 and CDR2 sequences are MDHEN and SYDVKM. Deletions cut 7 bases from V and 2 bases from J, with 14 bases between. This CDR3 contains 14 residues. The CDR3 sequence is CASTAGRPQETQYF. CDR3 bases: TGTGCCAGCACCGCGGGACGGCCACAAGAGACCCAGTACTTC.

This clonotype was observed at least ten times. The chain has TRBV7-9 and TRBJ2-1; D may be TRBD2 (6 bases). V shed 5 bases and J shed 10 bases, with 15 bases lying between them. The CDR3 runs to 13 residues. Germline CDR1 is SEHNR and CDR2 is FQNEAQ (reference sequence). The CDR3 protein is CASSRGLSLEQFF. CDR3 in DNA: TGTGCCAGCAGCCGGGGACTCTCGTTGGAGCAGTTCTTC.

A few counts support this clonotype. This chain connects TRBV9 to TRBJ2-3; D gene ambiguous. The CDR3 spans 16 residues. Trimming stripped 0 bases from V and 6 bases from J, with 17 bases between. Germline CDR1 is SGDLS and CDR2 is YYNGEE. The CDR3 reads CASSVEASPPSDTQYF. CDR3 coding DNA: TGTGCCAGCAGCGTAGAGGCTAGTCCCCCTTCGGATACGCAGTATTTT.

Only a few counts were recorded for this clonotype. The rearrangement joins TRBV27 to TRBJ2-7; D might be TRBD2 (6 bases). This CDR3 has 14 amino acids. The V end was cut by 4 bases, the J end by 2 bases, with 12 bases between. The germline V gene encodes CDR1 MNHEY and CDR2 SMNVEV (reference sequence). CDR3 nucleotides: TGTGCCAGCAGTTGGCGGGGATCGCCCTACGAGCAGTACTTC. Amino acid sequence: CASSWRGSPYEQYF.

This clonotype was observed a handful of times. The V call is TRBV29-1, the J call TRBJ1-2; 8 bases align to TRBD1. Trimming cost V 5 bases and J 4 bases; bases outside gene matches: 3. Germline values: CDR1 SQVTM, CDR2 ANQGSEA. CDR3 length equals 12 residues. As DNA, the CDR3 is TGCAGCGTTCCTGACAGGGGCTATGGCTACACCTTC. Residues: CSVPDRGYGYTF.

The table lists this clonotype with a few counts. This chain links TRBV10-3 with TRBJ1-4; weak D call: TRBD1 (5 bases). Germline CDR1 is ENHRY and CDR2 is SYGVKD. V was pared by 2 bases and J by 8 bases, with 9 bases between. This CDR3 has 13 residues. CDR3 coding DNA: TGTGCCATCAGTGAGGCAGGGCAAGAAAAACTGTTTTTT. Protein product: CAISEAGQEKLFF.

The chain has TRBV5-5 and TRBJ2-6; D ambiguous. The CDR3 spans 16 residues. Trimming removed 2 bases at V and 0 bases at J, with 9 bases between. Germline V gene lookup returns CDR1 SGHKS and CDR2 YYEKEE (reference sequence). The CDR3 DNA reads TGTGCCAGCAGCTTTCCTTTTAACTCTGGGGCCAACGTCCTGACTTTC. It specifies CASSFPFNSGANVLTF.

This clonotype was counted only a few times. This sequence joins TRBV15 and TRBJ1-1; the D is unclear. The V gene's germline CDR1 is LNHNV and CDR2 YYDKDF (reference sequence). This CDR3 region has 15 residues. V dropped 5 bases and J dropped 0 bases, with 13 bases sitting between them. The CDR3 coding sequence is TGTGCCACCAGCCGCTACATGGAAATGAACACTGAAGCTTTCTTT. It yields the protein CATSRYMEMNTEAFF.

This clonotype has only a few counts. The chain recombines TRBV4-3 with TRBJ2-2, with a possible D match to TRBD2 (5 bases). Trimming took off 0 bases at V and 2 bases at J, with 19 bases between the two ends. Per the germline V gene, CDR1 is LGHNA and CDR2 is YSLEER. The CDR3 is 19 amino acids. CDR3: CASSQDSGSLLSNTGELFF. Written as DNA, the CDR3 is TGCGCCAGCAGCCAAGATTCGGGAAGCCTTCTTTCCAACACCGGGGAGCTGTTTTTT.

This clonotype occurred a few times. This chain joins TRBV6-2 or TRBV6-3 and TRBJ2-1; 8 nucleotides match TRBD2. The germline V gene encodes CDR1 MNHEY and CDR2 SVGEGT. The CDR3 length is 16 residues. With 6 bases clipped from V and 10 bases from J, the junction kept 17 bases outside the gene matches. CDR3 residues: CASSLENYSAGGEQFF. Here the CDR3 DNA reads TGTGCCAGCAGCCTCGAAAATTATAGCGCGGGAGGCGAGCAGTTCTTC.

In this sample, this clonotype turned up a few times. The chain uses TRBV27 and TRBJ2-2, with 11 positions matching TRBD2. V shed 5 bases, J shed 3 bases, and the junction held 8 bases outside the gene matches. CDR1 and CDR2 from the germline V gene are MNHEY and SMNVEV (reference sequence). This CDR3 is built from 17 residues. CDR3 coding DNA: TGTGCCAGCAGTCCTCTAGCGGGGGGAGGGGACACCGGGGAGCTGTTTTTT. Translation: CASSPLAGGGDTGELFF.

The chain is built from TRBV6-1 and TRBJ2-7, with D unclear. The CDR3 contains 12 residues. Germline V gene lookup returns CDR1 MNHNS and CDR2 SASEGT. With 6 bases removed from V and 3 bases from J, the gap between germline ends came to 9 bases. The CDR3 DNA follows: TGTGCCAGCAGACGGGCTTTCTACGAGCAGTACTTC. It specifies CASRRAFYEQYF.

The table lists this clonotype with a few counts. V usage is TRBV4-1 and J usage is TRBJ1-2; D unclear. The CDR3 loop spans 18 amino acids. The V end was cut by 0 bases, the J end by 4 bases, with 21 bases between. Germline CDR1 reads MGHRA; CDR2 reads YSYEKL. CDR3 loop: CASSQELKPPQVFYGYTF. CDR3 nucleotides: TGCGCCAGCAGCCAAGAACTTAAGCCACCTCAGGTTTTCTATGGCTACACCTTC.

There are a few counts of this clonotype. The rearrangement uses TRBV2 and TRBJ2-1; D not resolved. The assigned J gene may be wrong: the sequence end matches TRBJ2-7 better. Per the germline V gene, CDR1 is SNHLY and CDR2 is FYNNEI. The CDR3 covers 13 residues. CDR3 bases: TGTGCCAGCGGAAGGACCTTGCTCTACGAGCAGTACTTC. It yields the protein CASGRTLLYEQYF.

The chain links TRBV27 to TRBJ2-2, with TRBD2 identical over 12 bases. After removal of 6 bases from V and 1 base from J, the junction contained 15 bases not matched to a gene. Germline V gives CDR1 MNHEY, CDR2 SMNVEV (reference sequence). CDR3 length: 20 amino acids. The CDR3 sequence: CASSPGAGRTSGVNTGELFF. The CDR3 DNA sequence: TGTGCCAGCAGCCCAGGGGCAGGGCGGACTAGCGGGGTGAACACCGGGGAGCTGTTTTTT.

The V gene is TRBV7-9, the J gene TRBJ1-4, with TRBD1 as a possible D gene (6 bases). V was trimmed by 1 base and J by 8 bases, leaving 11 bases between them. Per germline, CDR1 SEHNR and CDR2 FQNEAQ (reference sequence). The CDR3 is made up of 14 amino acids. The CDR3 reads CASSLGQAGEKLFF. CDR3 coding DNA: TGTGCCAGCAGCTTAGGACAGGCGGGGGAAAAACTGTTTTTT.

The chain joins TRBV27 to TRBJ2-7; 9 nucleotides align to TRBD2. The V and J ends lost 4 bases and 2 bases, in that order; junction bases with no gene match: 6. The CDR3 length is 15 residues. Germline lookup yields CDR1 MNHEY and CDR2 SMNVEV (reference sequence). The CDR3 nucleotides read TGTGCCAGCAGTTCCCAAGCGGGGGGAGCCTACGAGCAGTACTTC. Protein product: CASSSQAGGAYEQYF.

This chain links TRBV7-3 with TRBJ2-5; 8 positions match TRBD2. Trimming removed 5 bases from V and 5 bases from J; junction bases left unmatched: 16. The CDR3 has 17 residues. Germline-derived CDR1 and CDR2 are SGHTA and FQGTGA. The chain's CDR3 is CASSPGTRQGGRETQYF. The CDR3 coding sequence is TGTGCCAGCAGCCCAGGGACTAGACAAGGGGGAAGGGAGACCCAGTACTTC.

The chain combines TRBV9 with TRBJ2-3; D unresolved. This CDR3 has 17 amino acids. CDR1 is SGDLS and CDR2 is YYNGEE in the germline V gene. Trimming took off 4 bases at V and 0 bases at J, with 18 bases between the two ends. CDR3 nucleotide sequence: TGTGCCAGCAGCCTCCATAATAGGCCATCTAGCACAGATACGCAGTATTTT. As protein: CASSLHNRPSSTDTQYF.

This chain links TRBV7-2 with TRBJ1-2; D gene uncertain. The V end lost 5 bases, the J end lost 0 bases, and 10 bases lay between the germline ends. CDR3 length equals 14 residues. Germline CDR1 and CDR2: SGHTA and FQGNSA. CDR3 amino acids: CASSPNQANYGYTF. The CDR3 region has the DNA TGTGCCAGCAGCCCGAACCAGGCTAACTATGGCTACACCTTC.

The rearrangement links TRBV4-2 to TRBJ1-2; D call uncertain. The CDR3 runs 14 residues. CDR1 and CDR2 from the germline V gene are LGHNA and YNFKEQ. Deletions cut 0 bases from V and 3 bases from J, with 8 bases between. In DNA, the CDR3 is TGTGCCAGCAGCCAAGAGGTCCAGGACTATGGCTACACCTTC. It translates to CASSQEVQDYGYTF.

V is TRBV20-1 and J is TRBJ2-1; D might be TRBD2 (5 bases). This CDR3 region has 15 residues. Trimming cost V 6 bases and J 3 bases, with 18 bases left between them. The germline CDR1 and CDR2 sequences are DFQATT and SNEGSKA (reference sequence). Written as DNA, the CDR3 is TGCAGTGCAAAGATCGGAGGAGTAGACTACAATGAGCAGTTCTTC. Protein sequence: CSAKIGGVDYNEQFF.

The rearrangement uses TRBV7-2 and TRBJ2-3; D unclear. The CDR3 is made up of 15 amino acids. Per germline, CDR1 SGHTA and CDR2 FQGNSA. Trimming took off 1 base at V and 2 bases at J, with 10 bases between the two ends. Here the CDR3 DNA reads TGTGCCAGCAGCTTAGTTCAGATAACCACAGATACGCAGTATTTT. Amino acid sequence: CASSLVQITTDTQYF.